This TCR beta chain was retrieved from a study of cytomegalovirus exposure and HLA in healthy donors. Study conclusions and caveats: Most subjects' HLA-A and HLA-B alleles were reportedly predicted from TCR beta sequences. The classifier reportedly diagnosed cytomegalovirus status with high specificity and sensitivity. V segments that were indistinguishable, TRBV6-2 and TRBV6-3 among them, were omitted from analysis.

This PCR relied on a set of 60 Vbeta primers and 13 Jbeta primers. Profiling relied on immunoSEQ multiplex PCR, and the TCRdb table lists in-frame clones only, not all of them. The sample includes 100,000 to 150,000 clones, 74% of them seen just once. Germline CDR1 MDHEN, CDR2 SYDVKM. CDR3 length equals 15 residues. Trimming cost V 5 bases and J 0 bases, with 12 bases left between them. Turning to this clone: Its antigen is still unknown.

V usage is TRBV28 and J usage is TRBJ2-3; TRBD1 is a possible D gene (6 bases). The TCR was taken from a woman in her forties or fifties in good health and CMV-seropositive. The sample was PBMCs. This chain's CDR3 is CASSPGTLSTDTQYF. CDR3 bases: TGTGCCAGCAGTCCCGGGACACTTAGCACAGATACGCAGTATTTT.